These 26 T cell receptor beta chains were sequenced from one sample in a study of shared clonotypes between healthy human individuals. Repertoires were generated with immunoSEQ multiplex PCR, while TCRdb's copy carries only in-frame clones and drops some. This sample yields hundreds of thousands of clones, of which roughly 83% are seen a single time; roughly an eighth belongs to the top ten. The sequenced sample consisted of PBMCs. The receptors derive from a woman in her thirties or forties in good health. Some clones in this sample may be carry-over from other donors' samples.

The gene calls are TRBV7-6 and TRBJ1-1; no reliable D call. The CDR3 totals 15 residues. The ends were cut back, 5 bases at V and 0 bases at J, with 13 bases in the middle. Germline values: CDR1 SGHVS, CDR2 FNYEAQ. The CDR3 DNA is TGTGCCAGCAGCAAAGATCCACTCCTGAACACTGAAGCTTTCTTT. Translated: CASSKDPLLNTEAFF.

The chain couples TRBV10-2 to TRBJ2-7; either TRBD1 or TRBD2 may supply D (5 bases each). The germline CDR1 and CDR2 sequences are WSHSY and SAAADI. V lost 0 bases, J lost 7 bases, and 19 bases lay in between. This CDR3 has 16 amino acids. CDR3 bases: TGCGCCAGCAGTGAGTCGTTACGGGGCAGTATGGGGGAGCAGTACTTC. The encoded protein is CASSESLRGSMGEQYF.

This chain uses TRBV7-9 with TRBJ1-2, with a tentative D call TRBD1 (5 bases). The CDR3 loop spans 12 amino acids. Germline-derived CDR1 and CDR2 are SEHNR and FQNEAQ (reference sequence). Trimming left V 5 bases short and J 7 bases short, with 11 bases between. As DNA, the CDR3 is TGTGCCAGCAGCCCCGCGGGGCTTGGCTACACCTTC. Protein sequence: CASSPAGLGYTF. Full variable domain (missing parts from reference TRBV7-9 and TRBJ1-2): DTGVSQNPRHKITKRGQNVTFRCDPISEHNRLYWYRQTLGQGPEFLTYFQNEAQLEKSRLLSDRFSAERPKGSFSTLEIQRTEQGDSAMYLCASSPAGLGYTFGSGTRLTVV.

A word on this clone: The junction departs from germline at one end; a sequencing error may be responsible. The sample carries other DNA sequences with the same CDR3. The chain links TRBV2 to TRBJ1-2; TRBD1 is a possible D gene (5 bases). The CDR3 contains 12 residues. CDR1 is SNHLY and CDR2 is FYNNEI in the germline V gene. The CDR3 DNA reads TGTGCCACTACTCAGGGTGGGTATGGCTATACCTTC. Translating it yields CATTQGGYGYTF.

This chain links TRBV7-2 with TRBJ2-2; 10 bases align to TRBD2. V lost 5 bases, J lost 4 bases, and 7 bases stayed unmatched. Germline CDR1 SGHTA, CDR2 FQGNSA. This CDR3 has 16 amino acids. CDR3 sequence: CASSLRGLASTGELFF. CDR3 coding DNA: TGTGCCAGCAGCCTGAGGGGACTAGCGTCCACCGGGGAGCTGTTTTTT. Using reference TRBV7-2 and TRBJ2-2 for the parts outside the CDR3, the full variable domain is GAGVSQSPSNKVTEKGKDVELRCDPISGHTALYWYRQSLGQGLEFLIYFQGNSAPDKSGLPSDRFSAERTGGSVSTLTIQRTQQEDSAVYLCASSLRGLASTGELFFGEGSRLTVL.

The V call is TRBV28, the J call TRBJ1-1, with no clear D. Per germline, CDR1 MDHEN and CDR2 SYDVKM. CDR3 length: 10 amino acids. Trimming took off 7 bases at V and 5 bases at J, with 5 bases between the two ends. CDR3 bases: TGTGCCAGCATGGATACTGAAGCTTTCTTT. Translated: CASMDTEAFF.

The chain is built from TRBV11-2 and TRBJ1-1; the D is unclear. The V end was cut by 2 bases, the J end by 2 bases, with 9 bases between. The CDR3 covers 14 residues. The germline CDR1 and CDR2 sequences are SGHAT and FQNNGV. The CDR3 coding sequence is TGTGCCAGCAGCTTATCAGACGGAAACACTGAAGCTTTCTTT. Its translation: CASSLSDGNTEAFF.

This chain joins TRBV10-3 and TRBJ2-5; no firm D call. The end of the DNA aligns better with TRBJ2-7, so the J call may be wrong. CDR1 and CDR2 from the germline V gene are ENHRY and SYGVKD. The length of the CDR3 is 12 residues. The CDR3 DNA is TGTGCCATCAGCCCCGACTCCTACGAGCAGTACTTC. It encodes CAISPDSYEQYF.

CDR3 in DNA: TGCGCCAGCACCATTGGCGGGAGAATCGACGAGCAGTACTTC. As protein: CASTIGGRIDEQYF. The rearrangement uses TRBV5-1 and TRBJ2-7; 7 bases agree with TRBD2. The germline V gene has CDR1 SGHRS and CDR2 YFSETQ. Trimming took 6 bases from V and 5 from J; bases not matched to a gene: 11. The CDR3 covers 14 residues.

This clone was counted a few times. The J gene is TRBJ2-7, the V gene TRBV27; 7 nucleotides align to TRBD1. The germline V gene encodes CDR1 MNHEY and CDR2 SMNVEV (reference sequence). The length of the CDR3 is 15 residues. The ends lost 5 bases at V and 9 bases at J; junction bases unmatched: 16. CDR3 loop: CASSPSGTVWLGQYF. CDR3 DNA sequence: TGTGCCAGCAGTCCCTCCGGGACAGTATGGCTGGGGCAGTACTTC.

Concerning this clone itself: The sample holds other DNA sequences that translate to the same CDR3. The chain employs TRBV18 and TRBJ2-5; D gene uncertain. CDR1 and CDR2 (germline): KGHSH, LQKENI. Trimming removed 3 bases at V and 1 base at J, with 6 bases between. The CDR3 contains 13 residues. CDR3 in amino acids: CASSPGSQETQYF. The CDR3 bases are TGTGCCAGCTCACCCGGGTCCCAAGAGACCCAGTACTTC.

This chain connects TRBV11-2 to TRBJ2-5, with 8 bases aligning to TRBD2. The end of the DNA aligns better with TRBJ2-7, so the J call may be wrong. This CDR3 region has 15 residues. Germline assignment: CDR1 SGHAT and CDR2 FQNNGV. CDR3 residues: CASSPGGLFIYEQYF. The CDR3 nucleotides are TGTGCCAGCAGCCCGGGGGGGCTATTCATCTACGAGCAGTACTTC.

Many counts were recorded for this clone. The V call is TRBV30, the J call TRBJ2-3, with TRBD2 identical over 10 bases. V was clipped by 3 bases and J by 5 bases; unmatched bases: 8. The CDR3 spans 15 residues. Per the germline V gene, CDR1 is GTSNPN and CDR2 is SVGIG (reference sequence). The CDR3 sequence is CAWRDLAGERDTQYF. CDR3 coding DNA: TGTGCCTGGAGGGACCTAGCGGGAGAAAGAGATACGCAGTATTTT. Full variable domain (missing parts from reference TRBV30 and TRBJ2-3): SQTIHQWPATLVQPVGSPLSLECTVEGTSNPNLYWYRQAAGRGLQLLFYSVGIGQISSEVPQNLSASRPQDRQFILSSKKLLLSDSGFYLCAWRDLAGERDTQYFGPGTRLTVL.

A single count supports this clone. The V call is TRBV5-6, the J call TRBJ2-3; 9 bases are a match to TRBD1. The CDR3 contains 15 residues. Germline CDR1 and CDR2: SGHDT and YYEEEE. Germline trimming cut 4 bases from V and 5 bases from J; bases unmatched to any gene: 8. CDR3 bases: TGTGCCAGCAGCCACAGGGGGCGGTGGCAAGATACGCAGTATTTT. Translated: CASSHRGRWQDTQYF.

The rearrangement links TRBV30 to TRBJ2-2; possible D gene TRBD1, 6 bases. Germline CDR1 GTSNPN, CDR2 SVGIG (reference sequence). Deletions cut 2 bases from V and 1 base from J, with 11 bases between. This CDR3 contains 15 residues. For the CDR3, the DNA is TGTGCCTGGAGTCCCCCGGACAGGAACACCGGGGAGCTGTTTTTT. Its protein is CAWSPPDRNTGELFF.

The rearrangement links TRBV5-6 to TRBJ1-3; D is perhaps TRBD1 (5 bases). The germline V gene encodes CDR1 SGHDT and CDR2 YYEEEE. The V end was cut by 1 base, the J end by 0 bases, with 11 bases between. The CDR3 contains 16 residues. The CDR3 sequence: CASSLLAGPSGNTIYF. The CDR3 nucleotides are TGTGCCAGCAGCTTGCTGGCAGGGCCCTCTGGAAACACCATATATTTT.

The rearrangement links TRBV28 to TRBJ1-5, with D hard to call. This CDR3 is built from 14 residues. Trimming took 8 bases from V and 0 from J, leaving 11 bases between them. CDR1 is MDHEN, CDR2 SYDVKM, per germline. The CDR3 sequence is CASLKAPSNQPQHF. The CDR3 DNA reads TGTGCCAGCCTCAAGGCACCTAGCAATCAGCCCCAGCATTTT.

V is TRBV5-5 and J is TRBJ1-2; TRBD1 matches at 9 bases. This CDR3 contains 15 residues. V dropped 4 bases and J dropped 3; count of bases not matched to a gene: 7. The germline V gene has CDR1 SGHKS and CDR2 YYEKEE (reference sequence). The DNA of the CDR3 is TGTGCCAGCAGCATCGGACAGGGGCGTGACTATGGCTACACCTTC. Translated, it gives CASSIGQGRDYGYTF.

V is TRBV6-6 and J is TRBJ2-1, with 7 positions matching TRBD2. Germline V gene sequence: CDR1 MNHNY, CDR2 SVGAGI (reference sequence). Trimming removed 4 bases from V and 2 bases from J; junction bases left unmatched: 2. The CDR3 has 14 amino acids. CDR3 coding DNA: TGTGCCAGCAGTTTGAGCGGGACCTACAATGAGCAGTTCTTC. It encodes CASSLSGTYNEQFF.

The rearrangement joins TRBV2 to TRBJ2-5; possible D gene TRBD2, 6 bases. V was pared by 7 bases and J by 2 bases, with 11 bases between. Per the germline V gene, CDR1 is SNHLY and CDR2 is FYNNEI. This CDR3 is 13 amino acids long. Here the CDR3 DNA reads TGTGCCAGCAACGGGGGACTTCAAGAGACCCAGTACTTC. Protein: CASNGGLQETQYF.

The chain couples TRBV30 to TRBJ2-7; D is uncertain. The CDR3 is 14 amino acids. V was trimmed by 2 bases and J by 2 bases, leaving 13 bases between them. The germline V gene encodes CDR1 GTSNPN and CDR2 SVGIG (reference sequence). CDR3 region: CAWSPGVLPYEQYF. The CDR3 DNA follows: TGTGCCTGGAGTCCCGGCGTCCTGCCCTACGAGCAGTACTTC.

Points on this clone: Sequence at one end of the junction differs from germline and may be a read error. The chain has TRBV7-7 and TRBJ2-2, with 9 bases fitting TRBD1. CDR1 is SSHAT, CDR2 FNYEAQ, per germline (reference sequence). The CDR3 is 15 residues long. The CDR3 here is CASSRDRANTGELFF. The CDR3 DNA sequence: TGTGCTAGCAGCCGGGACAGGGCGAACACCGGGGAGCTGTTTTTT.

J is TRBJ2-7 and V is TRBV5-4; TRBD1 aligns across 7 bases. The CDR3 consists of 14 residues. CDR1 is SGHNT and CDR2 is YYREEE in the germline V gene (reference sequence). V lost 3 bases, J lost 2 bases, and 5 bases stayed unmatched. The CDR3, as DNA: TGTGCCAGCAGCTGGGACAGCTCGACCTACGAGCAGTACTTC. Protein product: CASSWDSSTYEQYF. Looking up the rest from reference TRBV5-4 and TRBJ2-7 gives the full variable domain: ETGVTQSPTHLIKTRGQQVTLRCSSQSGHNTVSWYQQALGQGPQFIFQYYREEENGRGNFPPRFSGLQFPNYSSELNVNALELDDSALYLCASSWDSSTYEQYFGPGTRLTVT.

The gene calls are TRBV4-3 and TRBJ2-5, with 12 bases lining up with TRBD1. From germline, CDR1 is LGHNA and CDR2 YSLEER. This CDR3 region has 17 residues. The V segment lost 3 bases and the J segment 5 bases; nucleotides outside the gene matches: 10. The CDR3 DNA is TGCGCCAGCAGCCAGGGTCCCGGGACAGGGGGCCTCGAGACCCAGTACTTC. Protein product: CASSQGPGTGGLETQYF.

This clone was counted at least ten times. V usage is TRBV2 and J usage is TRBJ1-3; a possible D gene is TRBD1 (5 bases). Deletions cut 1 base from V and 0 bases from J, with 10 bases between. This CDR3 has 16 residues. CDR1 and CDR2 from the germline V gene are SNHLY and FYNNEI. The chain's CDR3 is CASSEGGANSGNTIYF. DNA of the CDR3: TGTGCCAGCAGTGAAGGAGGGGCTAACTCTGGAAACACCATATATTTT.

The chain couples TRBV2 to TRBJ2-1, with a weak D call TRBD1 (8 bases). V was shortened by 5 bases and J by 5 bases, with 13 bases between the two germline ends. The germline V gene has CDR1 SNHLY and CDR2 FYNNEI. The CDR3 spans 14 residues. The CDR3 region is CASSLQGGDNEQFF. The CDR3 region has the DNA TGTGCCAGCAGTTTACAGGGGGGGGACAATGAGCAGTTCTTC.